Below are 30 T cell receptor beta chains sequenced from a single sample in a study of beta chain features in type 1 diabetes. Study conclusions and caveats: Patients with Type 1 diabetes showed moderately but significantly shorter TCRB CDR3s in all four CD4+ subsets.

The antigens of these receptors remain unknown. What was sequenced were expressed TCRB transcripts, since all of the isolated RNA had been reverse transcribed. The assay was immunoSEQ multiplex PCR, and TCRdb's table has in-frame clones only and misses some. The sample shows roughly 300,000 clones, 7% to 10% of them seen only once. Sequencing was performed on central memory CD4+ T cells from blood. The receptors were sampled from a man between 25 and 39 years old with type 1 diabetes.

In this sample, this clone turned up a few times. The genes are TRBV19 and TRBJ2-3; D possibly corresponds to TRBD2 (6 bases). This CDR3 contains 14 residues. The V end was cut by 5 bases, the J end by 2 bases, with 11 bases between. Germline V gene sequence: CDR1 LNHDA, CDR2 SQIVND (reference sequence). CDR3 loop: CASSAGTLTDTQYF. For the CDR3, the DNA is TGTGCCAGTAGTGCGGGGACGCTCACAGATACGCAGTATTTT.

The chain joins TRBV2 to TRBJ1-2, with 8 bases lining up with TRBD1. Germline V CDR1 and CDR2: SNHLY, FYNNEI. The trim removed 4 bases at V and 2 bases at J, leaving 6 bases unmatched. The CDR3 contains 15 residues. CDR3 DNA sequence: TGTGCCAGCAGTGTGTCCAGGACAGGGAACTATGGCTACACCTTC. Its translation: CASSVSRTGNYGYTF.

On this clone: The junction and the germline gene differ at one end; a read error may be behind it. The J gene is TRBJ1-5, the V gene TRBV5-1; D might be TRBD1 (5 bases). Germline loops: CDR1 SGHRS, CDR2 YFSETQ. CDR3 length equals 14 residues. Here the CDR3 reads CASSSGPAWQPQHF. CDR3 nucleotide sequence: TGTGCCAGCAGCTCAGGGCCCGCCTGGCAGCCCCAGCATTTT.

This clone was observed a handful of times. This sample also contains other DNA sequences that code for the same CDR3. This chain joins TRBV30 and TRBJ2-5; a weak D match, TRBD1 (5 bases). Germline lookup yields CDR1 GTSNPN and CDR2 SVGIG (reference sequence). The CDR3 is 13 residues long. V dropped 0 bases and J dropped 4 bases, with 9 bases sitting between them. CDR3: CAWSVQGGETQYF. CDR3 nucleotides: TGTGCCTGGAGTGTCCAGGGTGGAGAGACCCAGTACTTC.

In its sample, this clone was seen a few times. This chain joins TRBV6-1 and TRBJ2-2; 8 nucleotides line up with TRBD1. V gave up 5 bases and J gave up 7 bases; unmatched junction bases: 6. Looked up from germline, CDR1 is MNHNS and CDR2 is SASEGT. The CDR3 length is 14 residues. CDR3 DNA: TGTGCCAGCAGTCTACAGGGGGTTAGCGGGGAGCTGTTTTTT. Residues: CASSLQGVSGELFF.

This chain uses TRBV29-1 with TRBJ1-6; perhaps TRBD1 as D (6 bases). V shed 4 bases and J shed 7 bases, with 11 bases lying between them. CDR3 size: 13 residues. Germline V gene sequence: CDR1 SQVTM, CDR2 ANQGSEA. CDR3 amino acids: CSVGLGANSPLHF. CDR3 nucleotide sequence: TGCAGCGTTGGCCTGGGGGCCAATTCACCCCTCCACTTT.

This rearrangement joins TRBV28 to TRBJ2-7; 7 nucleotides line up with TRBD1. In germline, CDR1 is MDHEN, CDR2 SYDVKM. Losses at the gene ends were 1 base for V and 12 bases for J; bases not matched to a gene: 12. The CDR3 runs 14 residues. CDR3 bases: TGTGCCAGCAGTTTATCAAGGGACAGAAGGTTGCCGTACTTC. Protein sequence: CASSLSRDRRLPYF. The whole variable domain, filled in from reference TRBV28 and TRBJ2-7, reads DVKVTQSSRYLVKRTGEKVFLECVQDMDHENMFWYRQDPGLGLRLIYFSYDVKMKEKGDIPEGYSVSREKKERFSLILESASTNQTSMYLCASSLSRDRRLPYFGPGTRLTVT.

This clone showed up just a few times. Other DNA sequences in this specimen translate into the identical CDR3. The chain employs TRBV15 and TRBJ2-7; 8 bases line up with TRBD2. The germline V gene encodes CDR1 LNHNV and CDR2 YYDKDF (reference sequence). This CDR3 spans 15 amino acids. The junction had 6 bases not matched to a gene; V was cut back by 5 bases and J by 0 bases. The CDR3 sequence is CATSRGGLSSYEQYF. The CDR3 DNA is TGTGCCACCAGCCGCGGGGGGCTCAGCTCCTACGAGCAGTACTTC. Together with reference TRBV15 and TRBJ2-7, the CDR3 gives the full variable domain: DAMVIQNPRYQVTQFGKPVTLSCSQTLNHNVMYWYQQKSSQAPKLLFHYYDKDFNNEADTPDNFQSRRPNTSFCFLDIRSPGLGDTAMYLCATSRGGLSSYEQYFGPGTRLTVT.

There are a few counts of this clone. J is TRBJ2-5 and V is TRBV7-2; 11 bases map to TRBD2. The better agreement between TRBJ2-7 and the DNA end casts doubt on the J call. Germline values: CDR1 SGHTA, CDR2 FQGNSA. The length of the CDR3 is 16 residues. CDR3 sequence reads: CASSKAGTSGFYEQYF. CDR3 sequence (DNA): TGTGCCAGCAGCAAAGCGGGGACTAGCGGCTTCTACGAGCAGTACTTC.

This clone was seen only a few times. The CDR3 coding sequence is TGTGCCAGCAGTGAACAGGGGTATACGCAGTATTTT. Protein sequence: CASSEQGYTQYF. V is TRBV25-1 and J is TRBJ2-3; weak D call: TRBD1 (6 bases). CDR1 and CDR2 from the germline V gene are MGHDK and SYGVNS. Trimming took 2 bases from V and 7 from J, leaving 7 bases between them. The CDR3 runs to 12 residues.

A few counts support this clone. V and J are TRBV28 and TRBJ2-5; TRBD2 aligns across 10 bases. The CDR3 extends over 15 amino acids. The V segment lost 3 bases and the J segment 4 bases; nucleotides outside the gene matches: 5. Germline V lookup: CDR1 MDHEN, CDR2 SYDVKM. In DNA form, the CDR3 reads TGTGCCAGCAGTTTTAGCGGGGGGCGACGAGAGACCCAGTACTTC. Translation: CASSFSGGRRETQYF.

The CDR3 nucleotides are TGTGCCAGCAGCATCGAGGGCTATGGCTACACCTTC. Its protein is CASSIEGYGYTF. This chain links TRBV7-2 with TRBJ1-2; D unresolved. The CDR3 has 12 amino acids. Germline V gene sequence: CDR1 SGHTA, CDR2 FQGNSA. The V gene lost 5 bases and the J gene lost 4 bases, with 8 bases spanning the gap. The full variable domain, its missing parts supplied by reference TRBV7-2 and TRBJ1-2, is GAGVSQSPSNKVTEKGKDVELRCDPISGHTALYWYRQSLGQGLEFLIYFQGNSAPDKSGLPSDRFSAERTGGSVSTLTIQRTQQEDSAVYLCASSIEGYGYTFGSGTRLTVV.

The rearrangement joins TRBV7-2 to TRBJ2-2; weak D call: TRBD2 (7 bases). Germline V lookup: CDR1 SGHTA, CDR2 FQGNSA. The CDR3 contains 16 residues. Trimming stripped 5 bases from V and 4 bases from J, with 17 bases between. Here the CDR3 DNA reads TGTGCCAGCAGCCCCACATGGGGGGGCGGCACCGGGGAGCTGTTTTTT. Encoded protein: CASSPTWGGGTGELFF.

The table lists this clone with a few counts. This chain joins TRBV5-4 and TRBJ2-3, with D perhaps TRBD2 (5 bases). Germline loops: CDR1 SGHNT, CDR2 YYREEE (reference sequence). The CDR3 consists of 16 residues. V lost 0 bases to trimming and J lost 4 bases, with 15 bases between them. The CDR3 region is CASSLAGQKRADTQYF. DNA of the CDR3: TGTGCCAGCAGCTTGGCCGGTCAAAAGAGGGCAGATACGCAGTATTTT.

The chain uses TRBV6-6 and TRBJ1-1, with D tentatively TRBD1 (5 bases). Germline assignment: CDR1 MNHNY and CDR2 SVGAGI (reference sequence). The CDR3 totals 13 residues. The ends were cut back, 5 bases at V and 3 bases at J, with 10 bases in the middle. CDR3 sequence reads: CASSPQGYTEAFF. CDR3 coding DNA: TGTGCCAGCAGTCCGCAGGGCTACACTGAAGCTTTCTTT.

This clone was seen a handful of times. This rearrangement joins TRBV4-3 to TRBJ2-3; the D gene is possibly TRBD2 (6 bases). CDR1 LGHNA and CDR2 YSLEER come from the germline V gene. Trimming left V 1 base short and J 2 bases short, with 10 bases between. CDR3 size: 15 residues. The DNA for the CDR3 is TGCGCCAGCAGCCAAGTGGCGGGGAACACAGATACGCAGTATTTT. This gives the protein CASSQVAGNTDTQYF.

This clone has a handful of counts. The J gene is TRBJ2-3, the V gene TRBV30; TRBD2 agrees at 11 bases. The V and J ends lost 5 bases and 1 base, in that order; junction bases with no gene match: 14. The germline CDR1 and CDR2 sequences are GTSNPN and SVGIG (reference sequence). There are 18 residues in the CDR3. The DNA of the CDR3 is TGTGCCTGGGACCGACGCCACACTAGCGGGGGTCGCACAGATACGCAGTATTTT. Translating it yields CAWDRRHTSGGRTDTQYF.

The table lists this clone with a few counts. The chain is built from TRBV29-1 and TRBJ1-2; no firm D call. The CDR3 loop spans 14 amino acids. The V gene's germline CDR1 is SQVTM and CDR2 ANQGSEA. The V end lost 0 bases, the J end lost 1 base, and 9 bases lay between the germline ends. The CDR3, as DNA: TGCAGCGTTGAAGATGTCTACCTTAACTATGGCTACACCTTC. This translates into CSVEDVYLNYGYTF.

The J gene is TRBJ1-6, the V gene TRBV7-6, with 9 bases identical to TRBD1. This CDR3 has 13 amino acids. The germline V gene encodes CDR1 SGHVS and CDR2 FNYEAQ. V was clipped by 5 bases and J by 11 bases; unmatched bases: 4. The CDR3 region has the DNA TGTGCCAGCAGCCGGGACAGGGAAACACCCCTCCACTTT. Its translation is CASSRDRETPLHF. The complete variable domain, with remaining parts taken from reference TRBV7-6 and TRBJ1-6, reads GAGVSQSPRYKVTKRGQDVALRCDPISGHVSLYWYRQALGQGPEFLTYFNYEAQQDKSGLPNDRFSAERPEGSISTLTIQRTEQRDSAMYRCASSRDRETPLHFGNGTRLTVT.

The chain has TRBV4-3 and TRBJ2-1; TRBD2 matches at 8 bases. V dropped 0 bases and J dropped 5; count of bases not matched to a gene: 9. Germline V gene lookup returns CDR1 LGHNA and CDR2 YSLEER. This CDR3 has 17 residues. The CDR3: CASSQDPKAGAHNEQFF. CDR3 nucleotides: TGCGCCAGCAGCCAAGACCCTAAAGCGGGGGCCCACAATGAGCAGTTCTTC.

About this clone: A much larger clone differs from this one at a single base, so this may be a read error. The genes are TRBV7-9 and TRBJ1-2; TRBD1 is a possible D gene (5 bases). V was cut by 1 base and J by 6 bases, with 9 bases left in between. The germline CDR1 and CDR2 sequences are SEHNR and FQNEAQ (reference sequence). The CDR3 runs 13 residues. The DNA for the CDR3 is TGTGCCAGCAGCTTAGGGGCAGGGAATGGCTACACCTTC. Translation: CASSLGAGNGYTF.

This chain links TRBV7-9 with TRBJ2-1; D tentatively reads TRBD1 or TRBD2 (5 bases each). The CDR3 is 14 amino acids. V was trimmed by 9 bases and J by 8 bases, leaving 20 bases between them. Germline V CDR1 and CDR2: SEHNR, FQNEAQ (reference sequence). CDR3 loop: CASTQATQGDEQFF. CDR3 DNA: TGTGCCAGTACCCAGGCTACCCAGGGAGATGAGCAGTTCTTC. The full variable domain, with the rest looked up from reference TRBV7-9 and TRBJ2-1, is DTGVSQNPRHKITKRGQNVTFRCDPISEHNRLYWYRQTLGQGPEFLTYFQNEAQLEKSRLLSDRFSAERPKGSFSTLEIQRTEQGDSAMYLCASTQATQGDEQFFGPGTRLTVL.

The chain couples TRBV5-1 to TRBJ2-7, with a possible D match to TRBD2 (6 bases). Deletions cut 0 bases from V and 0 bases from J, with 10 bases between. CDR1 and CDR2 from the germline V gene are SGHRS and YFSETQ. The CDR3 totals 15 residues. This chain's CDR3 is CASSLGGVPSYEQYF. In DNA form, the CDR3 reads TGCGCCAGCAGCTTGGGGGGGGTACCCTCCTACGAGCAGTACTTC.

In its sample, this clone was seen a few times. The chain couples TRBV28 to TRBJ2-4; TRBD2 is a possible D gene (6 bases). Germline assignment: CDR1 MDHEN and CDR2 SYDVKM. The V end lost 6 bases, the J end lost 7 bases, and 19 bases lay between the germline ends. This CDR3 contains 15 residues. CDR3 DNA sequence: TGTGCCAGCAGCAGAACGGGGCTTGGGGGGAACATTCAGTACTTC. Its protein product is CASSRTGLGGNIQYF.

The chain uses TRBV4-3 and TRBJ1-1; D remains ambiguous. The CDR3 length is 17 residues. Germline V CDR1 and CDR2: LGHNA, YSLEER. V gave up 0 bases and J gave up 3 bases, with 17 bases separating them. The CDR3 DNA is TGCGCCAGCAGCCAAGATGCGTACGCCGGGGAGTACACTGAAGCTTTCTTT. Protein sequence: CASSQDAYAGEYTEAFF.

The rearrangement links TRBV5-4 to TRBJ2-7; maybe TRBD1 (6 bases). Deletions cut 2 bases from V and 4 bases from J, with 16 bases between. CDR1 and CDR2 from the germline V gene are SGHNT and YYREEE (reference sequence). The CDR3 is 15 amino acids. This CDR3 reads CASSFGGQGFYEQYF. In nucleotides, the CDR3 is TGTGCCAGCAGCTTTGGGGGACAAGGGTTTTACGAGCAGTACTTC.

Note on this clone: The identical CDR3 is also encoded by other nucleotide sequences in the sample. The rearrangement links TRBV11-2 to TRBJ2-2; possible D gene TRBD2, 6 bases. The CDR3 runs 18 residues. CDR1 is SGHAT, CDR2 FQNNGV, per germline. V shed 2 bases and J shed 0 bases, with 16 bases lying between them. As DNA, the CDR3 is TGTGCCAGCAGCTTATCCTTTAGGCGGGGTGCGAACACCGGGGAGCTGTTTTTT. It specifies CASSLSFRRGANTGELFF.

The chain joins TRBV30 to TRBJ1-2; TRBD1 is a possible D gene (6 bases). V lost 3 bases, J lost 7 bases, and 15 bases lay in between. This CDR3 is 13 amino acids long. The germline V gene encodes CDR1 GTSNPN and CDR2 SVGIG (reference sequence). The CDR3 region is CAWSAAGDSGYTF. CDR3 DNA sequence: TGTGCCTGGAGCGCCGCAGGGGATTCTGGCTACACCTTC.

This clone turned up a few times. This chain uses TRBV29-1 with TRBJ2-7, with 9 bases lining up with TRBD1. Germline V gene sequence: CDR1 SQVTM, CDR2 ANQGSEA. This CDR3 is built from 12 residues. Trimming took 2 bases from V and 5 from J; bases not matched to a gene: 1. CDR3 DNA: TGCAGCGTTGAAACAGGGGGCGACGAGCAGTACTTC. Translated, it gives CSVETGGDEQYF.

A few counts support this clone. The chain has TRBV7-6 and TRBJ2-3; tentative D call: TRBD1 (5 bases). The germline gives CDR1 SGHVS, CDR2 FNYEAQ. This CDR3 contains 16 residues. The V end was cut by 3 bases, the J end by 4 bases, with 17 bases between. The CDR3 is CASSFRAGRLADTQYF. CDR3 nucleotide sequence: TGTGCCAGCAGCTTTAGAGCAGGGCGGTTGGCAGATACGCAGTATTTT.